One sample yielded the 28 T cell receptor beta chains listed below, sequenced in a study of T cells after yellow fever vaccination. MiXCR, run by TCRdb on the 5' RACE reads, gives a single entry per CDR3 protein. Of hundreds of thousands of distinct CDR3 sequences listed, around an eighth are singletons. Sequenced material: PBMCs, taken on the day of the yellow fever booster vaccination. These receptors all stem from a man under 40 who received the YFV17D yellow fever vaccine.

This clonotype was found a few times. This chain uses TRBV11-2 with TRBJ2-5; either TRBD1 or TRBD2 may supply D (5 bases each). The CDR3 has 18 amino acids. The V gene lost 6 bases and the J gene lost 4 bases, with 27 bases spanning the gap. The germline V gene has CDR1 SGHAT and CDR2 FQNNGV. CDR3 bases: TGTGCCAGCAGTAGGATGGGGGTTCATACCTTAAAGGGAGAGACCCAGTACTTC. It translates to CASSRMGVHTLKGETQYF.

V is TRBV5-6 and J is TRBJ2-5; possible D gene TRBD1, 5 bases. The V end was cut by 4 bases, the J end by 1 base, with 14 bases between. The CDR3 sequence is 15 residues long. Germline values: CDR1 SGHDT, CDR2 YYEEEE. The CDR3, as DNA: TGTGCCAGCAGCACCATGGTCACAGGCCAAGAGACCCAGTACTTC. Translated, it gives CASSTMVTGQETQYF. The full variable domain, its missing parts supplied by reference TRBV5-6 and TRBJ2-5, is DAGVTQSPTHLIKTRGQQVTLRCSPKSGHDTVSWYQQALGQGPQFIFQYYEEEERQRGNFPDRFSGHQFPNYSSELNVNALLLGDSALYLCASSTMVTGQETQYFGPGTRLLVL.

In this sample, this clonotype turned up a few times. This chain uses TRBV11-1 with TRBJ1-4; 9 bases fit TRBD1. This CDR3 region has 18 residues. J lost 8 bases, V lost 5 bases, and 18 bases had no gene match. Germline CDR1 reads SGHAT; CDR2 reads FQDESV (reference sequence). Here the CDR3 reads CASSRPPGQGNVREKLFF. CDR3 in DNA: TGTGCCAGCAGCCGCCCCCCGGGACAGGGTAATGTTCGGGAAAAACTGTTTTTT.

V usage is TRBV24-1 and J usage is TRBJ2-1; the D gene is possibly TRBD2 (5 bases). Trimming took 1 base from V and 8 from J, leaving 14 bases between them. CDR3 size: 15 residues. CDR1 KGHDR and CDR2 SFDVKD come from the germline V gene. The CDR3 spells CATSDFPGKADEQFF. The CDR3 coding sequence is TGTGCCACCAGTGATTTCCCCGGGAAAGCGGATGAGCAGTTCTTC.

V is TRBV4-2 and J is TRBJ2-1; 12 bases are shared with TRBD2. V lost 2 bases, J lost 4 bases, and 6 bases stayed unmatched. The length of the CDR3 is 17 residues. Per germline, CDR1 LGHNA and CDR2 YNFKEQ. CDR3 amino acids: CASSQRSTSGRYNEQFF. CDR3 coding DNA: TGTGCCAGCAGCCAACGCTCCACTAGCGGGAGGTACAATGAGCAGTTCTTC.

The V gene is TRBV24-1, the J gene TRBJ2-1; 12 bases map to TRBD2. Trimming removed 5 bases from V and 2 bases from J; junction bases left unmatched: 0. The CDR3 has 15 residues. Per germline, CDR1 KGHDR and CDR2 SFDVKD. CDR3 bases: TGTGCCACCAGTGGGACTAGCGGGGCCTACAATGAGCAGTTCTTC. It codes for CATSGTSGAYNEQFF.

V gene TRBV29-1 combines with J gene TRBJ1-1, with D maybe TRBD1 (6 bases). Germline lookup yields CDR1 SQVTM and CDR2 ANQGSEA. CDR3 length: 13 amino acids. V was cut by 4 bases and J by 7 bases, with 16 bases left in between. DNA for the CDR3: TGCAGCGTTGTCGCGTGGCTAGGGGGTGAAGCTTTCTTT. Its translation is CSVVAWLGGEAFF.

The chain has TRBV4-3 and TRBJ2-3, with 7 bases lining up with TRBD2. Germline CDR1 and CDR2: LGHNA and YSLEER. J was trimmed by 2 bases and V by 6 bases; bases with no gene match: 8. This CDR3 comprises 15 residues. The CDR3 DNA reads TGCGCCAGCAGTAGTCTAGCGGAAAACACAGATACGCAGTATTTT. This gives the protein CASSSLAENTDTQYF.

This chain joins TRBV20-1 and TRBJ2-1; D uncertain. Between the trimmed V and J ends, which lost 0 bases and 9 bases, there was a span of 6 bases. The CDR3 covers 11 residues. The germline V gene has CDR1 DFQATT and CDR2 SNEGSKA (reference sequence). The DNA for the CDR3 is TGCAGTGCTAGAGATGAGGCTGAGCAGTTCTTC. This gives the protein CSARDEAEQFF.

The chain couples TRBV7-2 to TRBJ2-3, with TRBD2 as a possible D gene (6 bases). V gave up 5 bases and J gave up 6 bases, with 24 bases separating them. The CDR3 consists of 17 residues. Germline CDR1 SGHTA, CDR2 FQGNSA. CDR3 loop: CASSTGRGLRFADTQYF. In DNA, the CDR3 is TGTGCCAGCAGCACCGGCCGGGGACTCAGATTTGCGGATACGCAGTATTTT.

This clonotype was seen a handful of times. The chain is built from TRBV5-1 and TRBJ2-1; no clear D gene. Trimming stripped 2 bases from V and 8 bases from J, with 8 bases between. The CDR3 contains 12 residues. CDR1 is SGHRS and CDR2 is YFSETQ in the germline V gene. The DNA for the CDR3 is TGCGCCAGCAGCTTAACGTTGGATGAGCAGTTCTTC. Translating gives CASSLTLDEQFF.

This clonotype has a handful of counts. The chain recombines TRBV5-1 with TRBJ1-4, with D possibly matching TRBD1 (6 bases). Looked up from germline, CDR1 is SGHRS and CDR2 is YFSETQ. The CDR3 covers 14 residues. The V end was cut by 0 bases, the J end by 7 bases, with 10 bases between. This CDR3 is CASSLDREGEKLFF. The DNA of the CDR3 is TGCGCCAGCAGCTTGGACAGGGAAGGTGAAAAACTGTTTTTT.

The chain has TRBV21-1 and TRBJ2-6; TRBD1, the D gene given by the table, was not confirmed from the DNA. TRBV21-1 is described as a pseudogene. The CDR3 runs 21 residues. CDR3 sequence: CASSPRGGLQGEVPGANVLTF. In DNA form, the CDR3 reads TGTGCCAGCAGCCCCCGAGGGGGATTACAGGGTGAGGTCCCTGGGGCCAACGTCCTGACTTTC.

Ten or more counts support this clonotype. CDR3: CASSRRPSGTDTQYF. The CDR3 DNA reads TGTGCCAGCAGTCGACGCCCTTCGGGCACAGATACGCAGTATTTT. The gene calls are TRBV27 and TRBJ2-3; no clear D gene. The CDR3 totals 15 residues. The V gene's germline CDR1 is MNHEY and CDR2 SMNVEV (reference sequence). V gave up 5 bases and J gave up 1 base, with 13 bases separating them.

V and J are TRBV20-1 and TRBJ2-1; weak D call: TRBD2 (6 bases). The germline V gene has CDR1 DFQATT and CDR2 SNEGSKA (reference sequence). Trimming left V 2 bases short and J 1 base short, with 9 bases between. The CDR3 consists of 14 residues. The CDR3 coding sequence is TGCAGTGCTAGACGGGGGAATTCCTACAATGAGCAGTTCTTC. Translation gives CSARRGNSYNEQFF.

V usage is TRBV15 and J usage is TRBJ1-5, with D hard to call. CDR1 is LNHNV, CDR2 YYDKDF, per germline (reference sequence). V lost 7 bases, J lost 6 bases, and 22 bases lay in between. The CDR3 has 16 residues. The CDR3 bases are TGTGCCACCACCGTAACCCGGGTTGAGGCGGGTCAGCCCCAGCATTTT. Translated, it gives CATTVTRVEAGQPQHF.

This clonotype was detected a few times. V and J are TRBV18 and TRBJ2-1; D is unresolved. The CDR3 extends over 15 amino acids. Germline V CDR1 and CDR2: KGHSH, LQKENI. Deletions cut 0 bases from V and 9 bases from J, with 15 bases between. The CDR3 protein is CASSPPIPVHGEQFF. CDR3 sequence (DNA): TGTGCCAGCTCACCACCCATCCCGGTTCACGGTGAGCAGTTCTTC.

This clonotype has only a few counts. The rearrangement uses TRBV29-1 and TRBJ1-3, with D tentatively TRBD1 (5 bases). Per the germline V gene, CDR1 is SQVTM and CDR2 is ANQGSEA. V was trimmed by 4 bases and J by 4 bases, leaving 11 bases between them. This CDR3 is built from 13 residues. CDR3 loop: CSVGTGRGNTIYF. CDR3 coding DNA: TGCAGCGTTGGTACAGGTCGCGGAAACACCATATATTTT.

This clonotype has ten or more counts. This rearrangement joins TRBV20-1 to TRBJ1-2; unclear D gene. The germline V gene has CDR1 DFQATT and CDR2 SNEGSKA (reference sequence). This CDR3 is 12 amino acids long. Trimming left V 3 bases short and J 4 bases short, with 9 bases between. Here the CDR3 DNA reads TGCAGTGCTAGGCCGAGGGTCTATGGCTACACCTTC. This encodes CSARPRVYGYTF.

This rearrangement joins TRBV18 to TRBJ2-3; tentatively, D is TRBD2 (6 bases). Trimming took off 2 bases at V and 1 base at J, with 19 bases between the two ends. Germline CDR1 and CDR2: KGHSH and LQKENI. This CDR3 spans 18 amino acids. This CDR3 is CASSPIRRASVRTDTQYF. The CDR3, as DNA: TGTGCCAGCTCACCAATACGGCGGGCTAGCGTACGCACAGATACGCAGTATTTT.

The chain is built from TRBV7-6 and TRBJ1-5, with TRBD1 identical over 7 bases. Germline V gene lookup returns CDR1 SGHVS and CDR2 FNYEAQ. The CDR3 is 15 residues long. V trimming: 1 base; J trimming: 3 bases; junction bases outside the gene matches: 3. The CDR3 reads CASSLEGAPNQPQHF. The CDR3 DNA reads TGTGCCAGCAGCTTAGAGGGGGCCCCCAATCAGCCCCAGCATTTT.

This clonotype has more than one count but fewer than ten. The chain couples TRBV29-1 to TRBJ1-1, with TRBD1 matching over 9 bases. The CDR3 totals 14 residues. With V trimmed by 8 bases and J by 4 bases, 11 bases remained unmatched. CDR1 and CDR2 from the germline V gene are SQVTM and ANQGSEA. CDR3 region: CSSPGTGLSTEAFF. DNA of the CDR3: TGCAGCTCGCCCGGGACAGGGCTTAGCACTGAAGCTTTCTTT.

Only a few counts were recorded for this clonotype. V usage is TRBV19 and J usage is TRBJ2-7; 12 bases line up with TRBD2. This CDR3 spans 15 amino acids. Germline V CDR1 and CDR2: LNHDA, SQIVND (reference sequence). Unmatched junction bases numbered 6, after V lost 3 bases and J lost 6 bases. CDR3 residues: CASSIRLAGVLEQYF. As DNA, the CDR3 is TGTGCCAGTAGTATTCGACTAGCGGGAGTCCTCGAGCAGTACTTC.

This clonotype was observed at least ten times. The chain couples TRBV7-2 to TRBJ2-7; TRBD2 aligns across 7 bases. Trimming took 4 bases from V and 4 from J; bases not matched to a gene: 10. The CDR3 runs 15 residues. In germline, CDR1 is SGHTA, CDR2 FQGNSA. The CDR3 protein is CASSYQGGSIYEQYF. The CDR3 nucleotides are TGTGCCAGCAGCTATCAGGGCGGGAGTATTTACGAGCAGTACTTC.

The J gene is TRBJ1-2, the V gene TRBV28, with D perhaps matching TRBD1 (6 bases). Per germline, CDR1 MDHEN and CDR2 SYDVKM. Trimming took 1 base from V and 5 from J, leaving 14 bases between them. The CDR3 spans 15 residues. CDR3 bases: TGTGCCAGCAGTTTATCCCGACAGGCAGCATATGGCTACACCTTC. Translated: CASSLSRQAAYGYTF.

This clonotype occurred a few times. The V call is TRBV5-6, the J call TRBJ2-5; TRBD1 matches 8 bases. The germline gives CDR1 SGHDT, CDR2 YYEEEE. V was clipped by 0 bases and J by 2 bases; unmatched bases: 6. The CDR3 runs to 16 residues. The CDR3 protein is CASSLVMGQDQETQYF. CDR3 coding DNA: TGTGCCAGCAGCTTGGTTATGGGACAGGATCAAGAGACCCAGTACTTC.

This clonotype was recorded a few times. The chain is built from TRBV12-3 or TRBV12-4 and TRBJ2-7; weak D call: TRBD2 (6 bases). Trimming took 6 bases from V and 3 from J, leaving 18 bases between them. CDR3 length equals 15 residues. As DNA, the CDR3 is TGTGCCAGCAGCGTTATGGGGACTGCCTACTACGAGCAGTACTTC. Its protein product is CASSVMGTAYYEQYF.

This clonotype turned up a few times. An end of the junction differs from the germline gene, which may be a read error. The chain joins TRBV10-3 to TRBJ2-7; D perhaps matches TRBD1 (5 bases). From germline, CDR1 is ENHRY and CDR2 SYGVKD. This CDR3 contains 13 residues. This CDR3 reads CAISGGQSSEQYF. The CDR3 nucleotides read TGTGCCATCAGTGGCGGACAATCCTCCGAGCAGTACTTC.